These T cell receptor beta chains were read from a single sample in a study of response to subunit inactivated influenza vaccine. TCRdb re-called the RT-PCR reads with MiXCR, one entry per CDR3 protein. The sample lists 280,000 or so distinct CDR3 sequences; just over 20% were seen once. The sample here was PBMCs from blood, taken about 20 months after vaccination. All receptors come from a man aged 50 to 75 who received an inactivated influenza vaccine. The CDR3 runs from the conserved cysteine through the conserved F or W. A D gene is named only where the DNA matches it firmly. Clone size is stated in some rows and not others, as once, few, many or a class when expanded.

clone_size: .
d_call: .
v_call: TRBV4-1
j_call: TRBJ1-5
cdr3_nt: TGCGCCAGCAGCCAGGGGAGGGTAAATCAGCCCCAGCATTTT
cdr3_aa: CASSQGRVNQPQHF

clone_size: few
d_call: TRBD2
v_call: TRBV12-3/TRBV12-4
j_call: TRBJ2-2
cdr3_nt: TGTGCCAGCAGTTTTGGGCTAGCGGGATCGTCAGACACCGGGGAGCTGTTTTTT
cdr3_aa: CASSFGLAGSSDTGELFF

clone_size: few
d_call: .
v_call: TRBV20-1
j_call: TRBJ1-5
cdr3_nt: TGCAGTGCTAGAGAGACATCCTATAGCAATCAGCCCCAGCATTTT
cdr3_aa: CSARETSYSNQPQHF

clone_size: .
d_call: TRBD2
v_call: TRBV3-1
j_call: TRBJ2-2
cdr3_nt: TGTGCCAGCAGCCAAACTAGCGGGGGAGGGACCGGGGAGCTGTTTTTT
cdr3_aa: CASSQTSGGGTGELFF

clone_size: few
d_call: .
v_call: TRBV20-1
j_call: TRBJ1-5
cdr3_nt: TGCAGTGCTAGCCCCTTAGCTTGGGGGCCTGGTCAGCCCCAGCATTTT
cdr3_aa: CSASPLAWGPGQPQHF

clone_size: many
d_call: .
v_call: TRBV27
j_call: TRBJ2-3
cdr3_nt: TGTGCCAGCAGCCCCGGCCTTGGAGATACGCAGTATTTT
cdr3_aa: CASSPGLGDTQYF

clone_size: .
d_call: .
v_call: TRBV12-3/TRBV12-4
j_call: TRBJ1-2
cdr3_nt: TGTGCCAGCAGTTTAACAGGGCGAGGCTACACCTTC
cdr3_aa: CASSLTGRGYTF

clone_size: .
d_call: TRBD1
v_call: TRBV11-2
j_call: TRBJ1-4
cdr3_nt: TGTGCCAGCAGCTTAAATATAGGACAGGGGGGCTTTTGGGAAAAACTGTTTTTT
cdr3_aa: CASSLNIGQGGFWEKLFF

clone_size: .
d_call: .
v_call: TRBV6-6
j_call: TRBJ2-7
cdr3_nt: TGTGCCAGCAGTTCATCGGACCGCCTAGAGCAGTACTTC
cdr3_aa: CASSSSDRLEQYF

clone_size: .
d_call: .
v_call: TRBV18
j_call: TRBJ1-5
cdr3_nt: TGTGCCAGCTCCACGTACGGGGCTAGCAATCAGCCCCAGCATTTT
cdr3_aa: CASSTYGASNQPQHF

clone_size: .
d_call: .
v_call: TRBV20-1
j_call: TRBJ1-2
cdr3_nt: TGCAGTGCTAGAGCGGACCCGGGGGTCATTGAGGTCTATGGCTACACCTTC
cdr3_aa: CSARADPGVIEVYGYTF

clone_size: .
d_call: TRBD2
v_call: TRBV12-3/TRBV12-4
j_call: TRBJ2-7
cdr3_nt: TGTGCCAGCAGAAAAGCGGGGGGCACCTACGAGCAGTACTTC
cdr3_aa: CASRKAGGTYEQYF

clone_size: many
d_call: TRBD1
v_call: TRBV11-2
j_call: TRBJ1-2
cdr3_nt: TGTGCCAGCAGCTTAGCCTGGACAGGAAACTATGGCTACACCTTC
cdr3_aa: CASSLAWTGNYGYTF

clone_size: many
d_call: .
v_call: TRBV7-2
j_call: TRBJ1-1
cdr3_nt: TGTGCCAGCAGCTCCGGGGTGTACACTGAAGCTTTCTTT
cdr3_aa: CASSSGVYTEAFF

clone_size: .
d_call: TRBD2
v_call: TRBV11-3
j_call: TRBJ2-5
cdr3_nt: TGTGCCAGCAGCTTGGGGGGACTAGCGGATGCCCAAGAGACCCAGTACTTC
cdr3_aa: CASSLGGLADAQETQYF

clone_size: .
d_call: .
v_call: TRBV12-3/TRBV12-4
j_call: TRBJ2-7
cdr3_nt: TGTGCCAGCAGTTTAGGGCGATTAAGCTCCTACGAGCAGTACTTC
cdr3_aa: CASSLGRLSSYEQYF

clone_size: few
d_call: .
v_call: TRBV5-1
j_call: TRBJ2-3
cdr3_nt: TGCGCCAGCAGCCCTGGAGTCCAGGGAGGAGATACGCAGTATTTT
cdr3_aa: CASSPGVQGGDTQYF

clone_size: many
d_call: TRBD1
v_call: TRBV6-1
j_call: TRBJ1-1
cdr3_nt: TGTGCCAGCAGTGACCGGGACAGACACACTGAAGCTTTCTTT
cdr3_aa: CASSDRDRHTEAFF

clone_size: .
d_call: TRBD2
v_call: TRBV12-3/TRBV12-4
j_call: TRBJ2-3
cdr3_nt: TGTGCCAGCAGTTCAAACCGACTAGCGGGGTTTGCAGGCACAGATACGCAGTATTTT
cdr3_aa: CASSSNRLAGFAGTDTQYF

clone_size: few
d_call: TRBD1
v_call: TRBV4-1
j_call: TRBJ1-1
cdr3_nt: TGCGCCAGCAGCCAAGATAGGGGCAGGGGGTCTCCTGAAGCTTTCTTT
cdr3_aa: CASSQDRGRGSPEAFF

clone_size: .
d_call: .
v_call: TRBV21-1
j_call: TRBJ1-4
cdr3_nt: TGTGCCAGCACCCCGACAGGAGAAAAACTGTTTTTT
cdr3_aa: CASTPTGEKLFF

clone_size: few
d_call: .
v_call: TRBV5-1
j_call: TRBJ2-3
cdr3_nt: TGCGCCAGCAGCTTGTCCCGGGACCGGCCAGATACGCAGTATTTT
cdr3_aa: CASSLSRDRPDTQYF

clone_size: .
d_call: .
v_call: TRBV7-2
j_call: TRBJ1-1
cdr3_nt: TGTGCCAGCAGCTGGGACGGCAGAATGAACACTGAAGCTTTCTTT
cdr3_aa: CASSWDGRMNTEAFF

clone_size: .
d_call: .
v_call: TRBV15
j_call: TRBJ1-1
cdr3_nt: TGTGCCACCAGCGCAGCGGGGGGCACTGAAGCTTTCTTT
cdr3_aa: CATSAAGGTEAFF

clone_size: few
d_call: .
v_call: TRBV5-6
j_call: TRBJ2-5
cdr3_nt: TGTGCCAGCAGCCGGGGGACACTCCAAGAGACCCAGTACTTC
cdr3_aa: CASSRGTLQETQYF

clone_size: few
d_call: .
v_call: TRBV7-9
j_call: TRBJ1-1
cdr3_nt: TGTGCCAGCTCGCGCTGGGCGGCAATGAACACTGAAGCTTTCTTT
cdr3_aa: CASSRWAAMNTEAFF

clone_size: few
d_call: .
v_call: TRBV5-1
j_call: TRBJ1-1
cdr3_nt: TGCGCCAGCAGCTTGGACGTGGGGGGGCACAGTGAAGCTTTCTTT
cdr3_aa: CASSLDVGGHSEAFF

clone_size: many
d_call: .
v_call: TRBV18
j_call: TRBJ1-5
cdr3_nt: TGTGCCAGCTCAATAGAGGGGCGCGGAGAGGCCCAGCATTTT
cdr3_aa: CASSIEGRGEAQHF

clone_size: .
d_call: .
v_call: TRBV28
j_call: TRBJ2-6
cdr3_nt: TGTGCCAGCAGCCATCAGCATCTAGTATCTGGGGCCAACGTCCTGACTTTC
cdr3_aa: CASSHQHLVSGANVLTF

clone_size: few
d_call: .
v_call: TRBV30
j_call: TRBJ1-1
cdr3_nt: TGTGCCTGGAGTGGCGACGCGGCTGAAGCTTTCTTT
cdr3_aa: CAWSGDAAEAFF

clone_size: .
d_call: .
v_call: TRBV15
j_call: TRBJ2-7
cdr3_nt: TGTGCCACCAGCAGAACCCGGACCGATTACGAGCAGTACTTC
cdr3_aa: CATSRTRTDYEQYF

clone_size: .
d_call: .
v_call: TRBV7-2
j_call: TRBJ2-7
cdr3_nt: TGTGCCAGCAGCTTTACAATGGGCTACGAGCAGTACTTC
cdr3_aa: CASSFTMGYEQYF

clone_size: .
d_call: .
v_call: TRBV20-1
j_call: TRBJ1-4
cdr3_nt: TGCAGTGCTAGTCTCGGGGCAAGCCTCAATGAAAAACTGTTTTTT
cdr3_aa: CSASLGASLNEKLFF

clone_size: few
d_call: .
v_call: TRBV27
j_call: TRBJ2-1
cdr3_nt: TGTGCCAGCAGTTTATTTTCCAGCGGGTCGGGGGATGAGCAGTTCTTC
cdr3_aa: CASSLFSSGSGDEQFF

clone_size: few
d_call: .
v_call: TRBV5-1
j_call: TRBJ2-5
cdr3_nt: TGCGCCAGCAGCTTGGTTCAGTTTCAGACCCAGTACTTC
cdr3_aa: CASSLVQFQTQYF

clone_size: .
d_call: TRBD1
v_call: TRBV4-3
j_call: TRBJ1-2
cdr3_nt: TGCGCCAGCAGCGACCGGACAGGGGCCGACATCGGGGGCTACACCTTC
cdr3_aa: CASSDRTGADIGGYTF

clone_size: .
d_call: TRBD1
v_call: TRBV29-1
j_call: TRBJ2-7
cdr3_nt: TGCAGCGTCGATTACAGGGGGCGTCGAGAGAACGAGCAGTACTTC
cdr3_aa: CSVDYRGRRENEQYF

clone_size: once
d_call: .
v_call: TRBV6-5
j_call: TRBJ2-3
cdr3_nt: TGTGCCAGCAGTTACAAGAGGACATTCTCGACAGATACGCAGTATTTT
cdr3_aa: CASSYKRTFSTDTQYF

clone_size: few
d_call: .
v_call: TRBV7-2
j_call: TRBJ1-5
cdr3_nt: TGTGCCAGCAGCTTAAGCGGGAAAAATCAGCCCCAGCATTTT
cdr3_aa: CASSLSGKNQPQHF

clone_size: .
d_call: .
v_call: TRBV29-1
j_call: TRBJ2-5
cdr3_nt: TGCAGCGCCCTAAGGAGCAGGACCCAAGAGACCCAGTACTTC
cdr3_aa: CSALRSRTQETQYF

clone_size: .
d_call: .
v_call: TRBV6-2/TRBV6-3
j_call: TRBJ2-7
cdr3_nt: TGTGCCAGCAGTTACTCCCCAACTCGGGGGTTCGAGCAGTACTTC
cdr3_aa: CASSYSPTRGFEQYF

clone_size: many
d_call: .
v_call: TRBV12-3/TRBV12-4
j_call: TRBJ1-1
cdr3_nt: TGTGCCAGCAGTTTGGCAGGGCTGCTGAACACTGAAGCTTTCTTT
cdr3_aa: CASSLAGLLNTEAFF

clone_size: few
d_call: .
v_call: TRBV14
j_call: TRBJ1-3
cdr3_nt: TGTGCCAGCAGCCAAGAGAGGGGGTACGGAAACACCATATATTTT
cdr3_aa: CASSQERGYGNTIYF

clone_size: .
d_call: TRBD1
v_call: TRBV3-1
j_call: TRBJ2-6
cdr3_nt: TGTGCCAGCAGCCGATCCCCGGACAGGGCCGGGGCCAACGTCCTGACTTTC
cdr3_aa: CASSRSPDRAGANVLTF

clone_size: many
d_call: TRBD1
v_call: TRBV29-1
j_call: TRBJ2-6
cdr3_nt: TGCAGCGTTCTTCTTCTAGGGTACAGGGGGAGTGCTGGGGCCAACGTCCTGACTTTC
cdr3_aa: CSVLLLGYRGSAGANVLTF

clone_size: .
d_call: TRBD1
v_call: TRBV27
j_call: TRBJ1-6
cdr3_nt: TGTGCCAGCCGAAGTGGACAGGTGGATAATTCACCCCTCCACTTT
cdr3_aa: CASRSGQVDNSPLHF

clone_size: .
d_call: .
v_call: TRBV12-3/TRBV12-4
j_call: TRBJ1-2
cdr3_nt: TGTGCCAGCAGTACTACAGGATTCAGCTACACCTTC
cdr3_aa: CASSTTGFSYTF

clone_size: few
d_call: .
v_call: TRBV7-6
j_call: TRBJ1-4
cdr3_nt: TGTGCCAGCAGCTTAGTAGGCAGGGCTGTAACTAATGAAAAACTGTTTTTT
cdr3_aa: CASSLVGRAVTNEKLFF

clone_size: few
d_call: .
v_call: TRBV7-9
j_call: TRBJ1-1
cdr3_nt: TGTGCCAGCAGCCAGATCGCGGCGACTGAAGCTTTCTTT
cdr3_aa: CASSQIAATEAFF

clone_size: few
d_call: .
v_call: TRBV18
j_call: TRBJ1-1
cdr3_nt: TGTGCCAGCTCACCTTTCGAGCGAGTTGGGCCCGAAGCTTTCTTT
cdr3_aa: CASSPFERVGPEAFF

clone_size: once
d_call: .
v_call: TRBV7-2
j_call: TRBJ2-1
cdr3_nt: TGTGCCAGCAGCATGGGACTCCCCTACAATGAGCAGTTCTTC
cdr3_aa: CASSMGLPYNEQFF